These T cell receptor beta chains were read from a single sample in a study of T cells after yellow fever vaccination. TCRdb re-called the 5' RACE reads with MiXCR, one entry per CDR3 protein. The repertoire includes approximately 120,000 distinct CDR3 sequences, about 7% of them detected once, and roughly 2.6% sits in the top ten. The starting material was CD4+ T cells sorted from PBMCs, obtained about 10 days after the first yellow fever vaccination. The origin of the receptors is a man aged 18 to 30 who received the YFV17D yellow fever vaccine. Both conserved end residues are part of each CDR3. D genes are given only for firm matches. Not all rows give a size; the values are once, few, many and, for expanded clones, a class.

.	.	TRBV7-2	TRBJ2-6	TGTGCCAGCAGCTCCGGACAGCCTGGGGCCAACGTCCTGACTTTC	CASSSGQPGANVLTF
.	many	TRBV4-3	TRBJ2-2	TGCGCCAGCAGCCAAGGCTCCCCGAGTACCGGGGAGCTGTTTTTT	CASSQGSPSTGELFF
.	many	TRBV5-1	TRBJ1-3	TGCGCCAGCAGCCCCGGAGGAGGCTCTGGAAACACCATATATTTT	CASSPGGGSGNTIYF
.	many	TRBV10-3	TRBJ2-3	TGTGCCATCAGTGGGAGGGGGCGAGTCGACACAGATACGCAGTATTTT	CAISGRGRVDTDTQYF
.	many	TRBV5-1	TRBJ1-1	TGCGCCAGCAGCAACAGGGAAGTAGGGAACACTGAAGCTTTCTTT	CASSNREVGNTEAFF
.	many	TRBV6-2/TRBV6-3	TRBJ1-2	TGTGCCAGCAGTTACTCACCGGGTATCGGCTACACCTTC	CASSYSPGIGYTF
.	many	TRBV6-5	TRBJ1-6	TGTGCCAGCAGTTACTCGGGGAGCTCCTATAATTCACCCCTCCACTTT	CASSYSGSSYNSPLHF
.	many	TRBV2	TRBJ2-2	TGTGCCAGCAGTGACGGGACACCGGGGAACACCGGGGAGCTGTTTTTT	CASSDGTPGNTGELFF
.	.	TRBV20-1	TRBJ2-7	TGCAGTGCTAGGAGGGGAGCGGGCCCCTCCTACGAGCAGTACTTC	CSARRGAGPSYEQYF
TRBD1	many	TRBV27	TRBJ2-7	TGTGCCAGCGGGGACAGGGCCTACGAGCAGTACTTC	CASGDRAYEQYF
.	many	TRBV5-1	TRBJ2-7	TGCGCCAGCAGCTTGTGGGCTTACGAGCAGTACTTC	CASSLWAYEQYF
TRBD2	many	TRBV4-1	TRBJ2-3	TGCGCCAGCACCCTCCGGACTAGCGGGGGGGCGAGGACAGATACGCAGTATTTT	CASTLRTSGGARTDTQYF
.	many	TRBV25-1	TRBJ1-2	TGTGCCTCCGCCCGGGGTGGCCCTTTCAACTATGGCTACACCTTC	CASARGGPFNYGYTF
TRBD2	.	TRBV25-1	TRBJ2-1	TGTGCCAGCAGTCTTCCGGGACTAGCGGGGGGTGAGCAGTTCTTC	CASSLPGLAGGEQFF
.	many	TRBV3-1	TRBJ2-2	TGTGCCAGCAGCCAAGGGGCGGTCCCGGGGACCGGGGAGCTGTTTTTT	CASSQGAVPGTGELFF
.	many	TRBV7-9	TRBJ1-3	TGTGCCAGCAGCTTAATTGGCACCATATATTTT	CASSLIGTIYF
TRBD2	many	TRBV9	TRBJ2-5	TGTGCCAGCAGCGTAGCGACGGGGGGGCAAGAGACCCAGTACTTC	CASSVATGGQETQYF
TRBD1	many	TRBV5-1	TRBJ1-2	TGCGCCAGCAGCCTCACAGGGGAAGGCGATGGCTACACCTTC	CASSLTGEGDGYTF
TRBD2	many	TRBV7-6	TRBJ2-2	TGTGCCAGCAGCTTAGTAGCGGGGGTCAACACCGGGGAGCTGTTTTTT	CASSLVAGVNTGELFF
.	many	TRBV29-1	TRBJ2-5	TGCAGCGTTGGGGCAGGTCGAGGTGGCCAGTACTTC	CSVGAGRGGQYF
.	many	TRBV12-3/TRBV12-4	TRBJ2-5	TGTGCCAGCAGTTTAGAAGCTCTCTTAGGGACCCAGTACTTC	CASSLEALLGTQYF
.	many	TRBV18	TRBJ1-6	TGTGCCAGCTCACAGTCCGGGGTTGATAATTCACCCCTCCACTTT	CASSQSGVDNSPLHF
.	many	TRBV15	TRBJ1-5	TGTGCCACCAGCGGAAGAACAGCCCCAGTGGAAAGCAATCAGCCCCAGCATTTT	CATSGRTAPVESNQPQHF
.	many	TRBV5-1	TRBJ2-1	TGCGCCAGCAGCGCCAGCAATGAGCAGTTCTTC	CASSASNEQFF
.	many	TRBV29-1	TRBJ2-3	TGCAGCGTTGGCGAACCTCCCGGGGATACGCAGTATTTT	CSVGEPPGDTQYF
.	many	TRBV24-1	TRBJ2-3	TGTGCCACCAGTAGTGGGCGGCGGGGGACAGGAGATACGCAGTATTTT	CATSSGRRGTGDTQYF
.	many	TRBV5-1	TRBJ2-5	TGCGCCAGCAGCGGCGGAGGGACCCAGTACTTC	CASSGGGTQYF
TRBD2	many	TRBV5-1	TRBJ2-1	TGCGCCAGCAGCTACTCCCCCGGACTAGCGGGGTGGGATGAGCAGTTCTTC	CASSYSPGLAGWDEQFF
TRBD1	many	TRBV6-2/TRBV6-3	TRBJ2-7	TGTGCCAGCGAGGCCCGGGACAGGGAATACGGTGAGCAGTACTTC	CASEARDREYGEQYF
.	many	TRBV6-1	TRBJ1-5	TGTGCCAGCAGTGCCAATGGGGGTTTAGGTCAGCCCCAGCATTTT	CASSANGGLGQPQHF
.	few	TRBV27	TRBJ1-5	TGTGCCAGCAGTCCTAGGATCAGCAGCAATCAGCCCCAGCATTTT	CASSPRISSNQPQHF
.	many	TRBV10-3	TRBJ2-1	TGTGCCATCAGTGTGGGGATCACCTACAATGAGCAGTTCTTC	CAISVGITYNEQFF
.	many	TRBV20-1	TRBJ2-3	TGCAGTGCTAGAGTAAGGGGGGTGACAGATACGCAGTATTTT	CSARVRGVTDTQYF
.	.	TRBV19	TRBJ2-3	TGTGCCAGTAGTATAAACCCCAGGGTCGATACGCAGTATTTT	CASSINPRVDTQYF
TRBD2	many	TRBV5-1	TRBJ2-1	TGCGCCAGCAGACCCCTACCGACTAGCGGGGGAATCGATGAGCAGTTCTTC	CASRPLPTSGGIDEQFF
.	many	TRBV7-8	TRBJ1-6	TGTGCCAGCTCCGGGGGATCACCCCTCCACTTT	CASSGGSPLHF
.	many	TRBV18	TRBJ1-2	TGTGCCAGCTCACCGCAAGGACGGAACTATGGCTACACCTTC	CASSPQGRNYGYTF
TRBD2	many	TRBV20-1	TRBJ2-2	TGCAGTGCCCAGTCCGCGGGGGGGAGTACCGGGGAGCTGTTTTTT	CSAQSAGGSTGELFF
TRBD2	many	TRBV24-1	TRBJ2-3	TGTGCCACCAGTCCTGCTAGCGGGGGGGCAGATACGCAGTATTTT	CATSPASGGADTQYF
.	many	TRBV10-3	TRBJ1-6	TGTGCTGCGGGGACCACCTATAATTCACCCCTCCACTTT	CAAGTTYNSPLHF
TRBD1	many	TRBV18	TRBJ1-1	TGTGCCAGCTCACCCTCCTATAGACAGGGGGCTCAAGCTTTCTTT	CASSPSYRQGAQAFF
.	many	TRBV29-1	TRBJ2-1	TGCAGCGTGACAACTGGGGGTGAGCAGTTCTTC	CSVTTGGEQFF